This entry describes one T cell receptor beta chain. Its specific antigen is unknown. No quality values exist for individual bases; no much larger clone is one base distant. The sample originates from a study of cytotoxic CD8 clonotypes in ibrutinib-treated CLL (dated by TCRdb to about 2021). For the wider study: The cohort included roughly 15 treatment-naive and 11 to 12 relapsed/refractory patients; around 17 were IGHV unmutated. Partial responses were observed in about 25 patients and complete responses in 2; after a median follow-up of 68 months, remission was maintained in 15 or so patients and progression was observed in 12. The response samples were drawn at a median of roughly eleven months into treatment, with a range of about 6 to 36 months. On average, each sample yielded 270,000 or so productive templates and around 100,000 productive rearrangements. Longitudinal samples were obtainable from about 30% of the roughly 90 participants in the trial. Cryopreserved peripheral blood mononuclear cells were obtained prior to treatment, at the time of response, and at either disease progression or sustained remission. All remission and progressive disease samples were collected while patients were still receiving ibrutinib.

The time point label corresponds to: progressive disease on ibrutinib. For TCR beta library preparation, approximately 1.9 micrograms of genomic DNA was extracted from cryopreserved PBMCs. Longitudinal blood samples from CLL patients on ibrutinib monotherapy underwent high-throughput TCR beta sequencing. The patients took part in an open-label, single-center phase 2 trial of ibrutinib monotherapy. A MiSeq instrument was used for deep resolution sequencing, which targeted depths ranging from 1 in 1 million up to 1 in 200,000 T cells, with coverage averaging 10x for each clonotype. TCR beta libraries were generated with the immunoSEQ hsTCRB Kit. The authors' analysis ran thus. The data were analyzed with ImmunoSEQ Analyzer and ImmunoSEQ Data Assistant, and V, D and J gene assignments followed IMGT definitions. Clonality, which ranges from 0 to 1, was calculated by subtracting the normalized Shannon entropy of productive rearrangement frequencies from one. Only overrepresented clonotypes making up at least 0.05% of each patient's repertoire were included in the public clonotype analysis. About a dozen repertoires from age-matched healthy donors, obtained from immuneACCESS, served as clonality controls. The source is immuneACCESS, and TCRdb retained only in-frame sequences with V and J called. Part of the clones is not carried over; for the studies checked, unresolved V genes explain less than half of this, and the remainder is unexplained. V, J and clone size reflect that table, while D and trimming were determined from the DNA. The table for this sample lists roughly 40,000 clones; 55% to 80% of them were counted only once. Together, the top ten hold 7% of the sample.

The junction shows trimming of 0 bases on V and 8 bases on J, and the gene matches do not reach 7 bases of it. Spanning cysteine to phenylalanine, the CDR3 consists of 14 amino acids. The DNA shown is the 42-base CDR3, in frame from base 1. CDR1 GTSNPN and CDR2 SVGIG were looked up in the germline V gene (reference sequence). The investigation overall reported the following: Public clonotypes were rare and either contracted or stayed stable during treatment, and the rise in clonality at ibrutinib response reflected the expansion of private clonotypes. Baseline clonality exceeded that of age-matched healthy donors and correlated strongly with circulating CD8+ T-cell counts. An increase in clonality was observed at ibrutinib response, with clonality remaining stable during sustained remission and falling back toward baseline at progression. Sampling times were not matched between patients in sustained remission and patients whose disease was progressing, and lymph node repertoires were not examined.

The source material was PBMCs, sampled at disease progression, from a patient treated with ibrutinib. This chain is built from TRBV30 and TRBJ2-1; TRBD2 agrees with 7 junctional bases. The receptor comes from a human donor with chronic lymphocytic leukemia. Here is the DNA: TGTGCCTGGAGTGTCGGGGGGATTGTCTATGAGCAGTTCTTC. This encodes CAWSVGGIVYEQFF.